The rows below give T cell receptor beta chains drawn from one sample of a study of identical twins. TCRdb re-called the 5' RACE reads through MiXCR, storing one row per CDR3 protein. The data show hundreds of thousands of distinct CDR3 sequences, approximately 9% seen once. The specimen sequenced was memory (CD45RO+) T cells sorted from blood. Every receptor here comes from a woman aged 18-35 years in good health. Both conserved end residues are part of each CDR3. The D gene is left open where the match is weak. Clone size is given for some rows only: seen once, a few or many times, or a class if the clone is expanded.

CDR3 DNA	CDR3 protein	clone size	V gene	D gene	J gene
TGCAGTGCTAACCCGGCGGGTTACGAGCAGTTCTTC	CSANPAGYEQFF	few	TRBV20-1	.	TRBJ2-1
TGTGCCAGCAGCTTAGCCCACGGGGGGTCCAACTACGAGCAGTACTTC	CASSLAHGGSNYEQYF	.	TRBV13	TRBD2	TRBJ2-7
TGTGCCAGCAGTGAGCTTAACCGGGACAGAGACCACCAAGAGACCCAGTACTTC	CASSELNRDRDHQETQYF	.	TRBV25-1	TRBD1	TRBJ2-5
TGTGCCAGCAGCTTCCCTACCGATCGGAGTGGCTACACCTTC	CASSFPTDRSGYTF	few	TRBV7-9	.	TRBJ1-2
TGTGCCAGCAGTGCCGAACACCTCACCGGGGAGCTGTTTTTT	CASSAEHLTGELFF	few	TRBV2	.	TRBJ2-2
TGTGCCAGCAGTTTACTGTCCAGGGGGAAAGAAAAACTGTTTTTT	CASSLLSRGKEKLFF	.	TRBV12-3/TRBV12-4	TRBD1	TRBJ1-4
TGTGCCAGCACTTCTGGAAGGAACACTGAAGCTTTCTTT	CASTSGRNTEAFF	many	TRBV7-2	.	TRBJ1-1
TGTGCCAGCAGCGCCCAAGGGAATCAGCCCCAGCATTTT	CASSAQGNQPQHF	few	TRBV11-1	.	TRBJ1-5
TGTGCCAGCAGTTACGACCCTGTAGGGGTAATAGGTGCCCAGTACTTC	CASSYDPVGVIGAQYF	.	TRBV6-5	.	TRBJ2-5
TGCAGTGCTAGAGGGGGCAGGAGGGACACTGAAGCTTTCTTT	CSARGGRRDTEAFF	few	TRBV20-1	.	TRBJ1-1
TGTGCCAGCAGCATTGCCCCGGGGTTCACAGATACGCAGTATTTT	CASSIAPGFTDTQYF	.	TRBV9	.	TRBJ2-3
TGTGCCACCAGTGATCGTCCCGGGACCTTGCAGTTCTTC	CATSDRPGTLQFF	.	TRBV24-1	.	TRBJ2-1
TGTGCCAGCAGTTTGACCTTGTGGGGCAATCAGCCCCAGCATTTT	CASSLTLWGNQPQHF	.	TRBV12-3/TRBV12-4	.	TRBJ1-5
TGTGCCAGCAGTTTCTGGGGGGCCGGGAGCAATGAGCAGTTCTTC	CASSFWGAGSNEQFF	.	TRBV27	.	TRBJ2-1
TGTGCCAGCAGTAGCTTGAGAGGGGGGCCTTATGGCTACACCTTC	CASSSLRGGPYGYTF	few	TRBV12-3/TRBV12-4	.	TRBJ1-2
TGTGCCAGCGCCGGGACTAGCGGGAGTCACACGCAGTATTTT	CASAGTSGSHTQYF	.	TRBV3-1	TRBD2	TRBJ2-3
TGTGCCAGCAGCTGGACCCGGGACGCAACCAATGAGCAGTTCTTC	CASSWTRDATNEQFF	.	TRBV7-6	.	TRBJ2-1
TGCAGTGCGGGACGAGAAAACATTCAGTTCTTC	CSAGRENIQFF	.	TRBV20-1	.	TRBJ2-1
TGCGCCAGCAGCTTGGGAGGGACAACTAACTATGGCTACACCTTC	CASSLGGTTNYGYTF	few	TRBV5-1	.	TRBJ1-2
TGTGCCAGTAACCGGAACAGGAACTATGGCTACACCTTC	CASNRNRNYGYTF	few	TRBV12-3/TRBV12-4	.	TRBJ1-2
TGTGCCAGGAGCTGGACGGGGTATGGCTACACCTTC	CARSWTGYGYTF	.	TRBV11-2	.	TRBJ1-2
TGTGCCTGGACCCGGGACAGGGGTAACTACGAGCAGTACTTC	CAWTRDRGNYEQYF	few	TRBV30	TRBD1	TRBJ2-7
TGTGCCAGCAGCTTGGTGGGCACGGGGGAGACCCAGTACTTC	CASSLVGTGETQYF	.	TRBV5-6	.	TRBJ2-5
TGTGCCATCAACCCTAGCGGGGGGCAGAACACCGGGGAGCTGTTTTTT	CAINPSGGQNTGELFF	few	TRBV10-3	TRBD2	TRBJ2-2
TGTGCCAGCACCATGGACCGGGACATCGCGAACACCGGGGAGCTGTTTTTT	CASTMDRDIANTGELFF	few	TRBV6-1	.	TRBJ2-2
TGTGCCAGCAGCCGAGACGACAGAGCCTACGAGCAGTACTTC	CASSRDDRAYEQYF	.	TRBV7-9	.	TRBJ2-7
TGTGCCAGCAGTTTACGGGGACTCGGCTACACCTTC	CASSLRGLGYTF	.	TRBV12-3/TRBV12-4	.	TRBJ1-2
TGTGCCAGCAGTGACAGCACAGATACGCAGTATTTT	CASSDSTDTQYF	many	TRBV25-1	.	TRBJ2-3
TGTGCCAGCAGCCAAGCGGGACGTACCTACGAGCAGTACTTC	CASSQAGRTYEQYF	few	TRBV3-1	.	TRBJ2-7
TGTGCCAGCAGCTCGACCGGGACGGGGTATTCACCCCTCCACTTT	CASSSTGTGYSPLHF	many	TRBV11-1	.	TRBJ1-6
TGTGCCAGCAGTGAGTACATTGGCTACACCTTC	CASSEYIGYTF	few	TRBV6-1	.	TRBJ1-2
TGTGCCAGCAGCTTAGTCACTACCTACAATGAGCAGTTCTTC	CASSLVTTYNEQFF	once	TRBV11-2	.	TRBJ2-1
TGCGCCAGCAGCCAGAGCGGGGACTACCCTGAGCAGTTCTTC	CASSQSGDYPEQFF	.	TRBV4-3	TRBD2	TRBJ2-1
TGTGCCTGGAGTCGGGACGTGAACACTGAAGCTTTCTTT	CAWSRDVNTEAFF	few	TRBV30	.	TRBJ1-1
TGCAGTGCTCCATGGACAGGGCTGGGCGAGCAGTACTTC	CSAPWTGLGEQYF	many	TRBV20-1	TRBD1	TRBJ2-7
TGTGCCAGCAGTTACCACGTCGGGGGCACTGAAGCTTTCTTT	CASSYHVGGTEAFF	.	TRBV6-5	.	TRBJ1-1
TGTGCCTGGAGTTCTCTAGCGGGAGCGTATGACAATGAGCAGTTCTTC	CAWSSLAGAYDNEQFF	few	TRBV30	TRBD2	TRBJ2-1